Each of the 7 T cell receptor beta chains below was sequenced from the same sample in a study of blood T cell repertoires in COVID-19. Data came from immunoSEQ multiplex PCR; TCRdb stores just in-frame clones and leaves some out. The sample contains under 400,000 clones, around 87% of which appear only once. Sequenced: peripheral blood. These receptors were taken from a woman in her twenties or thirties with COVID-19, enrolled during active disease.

The DNA of the CDR3 is TGTGCCAGCAGGTTTACAGGTTTCTCCGGCGAGCAGTACTTC. Residues: CASRFTGFSGEQYF. The V gene is TRBV6-5, the J gene TRBJ2-7; a possible D gene is TRBD1 (5 bases). In germline, CDR1 is MNHEY, CDR2 SVGAGI. The CDR3 runs to 14 residues. Trimming removed 6 bases at V and 6 bases at J, with 18 bases between.

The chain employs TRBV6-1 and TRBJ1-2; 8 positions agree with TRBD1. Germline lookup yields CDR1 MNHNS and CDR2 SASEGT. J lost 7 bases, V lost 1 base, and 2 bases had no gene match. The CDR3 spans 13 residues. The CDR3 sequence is CASSEDRGFGYTF. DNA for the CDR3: TGTGCCAGCAGTGAAGACAGGGGGTTTGGCTACACCTTC.

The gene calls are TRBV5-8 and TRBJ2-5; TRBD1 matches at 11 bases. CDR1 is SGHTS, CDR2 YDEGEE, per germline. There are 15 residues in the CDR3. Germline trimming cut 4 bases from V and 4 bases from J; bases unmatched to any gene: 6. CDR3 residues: CASSQRTGGLETQYF. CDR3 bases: TGTGCCAGCAGCCAAAGGACAGGGGGCCTAGAGACCCAGTACTTC.

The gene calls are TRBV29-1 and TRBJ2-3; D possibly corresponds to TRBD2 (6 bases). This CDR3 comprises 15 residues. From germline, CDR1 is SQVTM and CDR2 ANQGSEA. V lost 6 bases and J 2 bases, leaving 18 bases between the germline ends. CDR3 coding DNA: TGCAGCGTCCGGTTCGGGAGTCTCAACACAGATACGCAGTATTTT. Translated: CSVRFGSLNTDTQYF.

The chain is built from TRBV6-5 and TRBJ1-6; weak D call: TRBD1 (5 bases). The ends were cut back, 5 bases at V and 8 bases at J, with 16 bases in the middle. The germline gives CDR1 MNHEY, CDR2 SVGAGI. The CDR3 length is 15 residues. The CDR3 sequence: CASSLGGVTYSPLHF. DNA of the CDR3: TGTGCCAGCAGTCTCGGGGGGGTGACTTATTCACCCCTCCACTTT.

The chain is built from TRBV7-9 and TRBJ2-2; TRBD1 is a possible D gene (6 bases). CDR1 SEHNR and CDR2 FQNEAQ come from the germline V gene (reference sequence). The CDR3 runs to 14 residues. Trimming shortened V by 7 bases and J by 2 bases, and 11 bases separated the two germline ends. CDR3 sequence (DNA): TGTGCCAGCACCCGACAGGCTAACACCGGGGAGCTGTTTTTT. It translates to CASTRQANTGELFF.

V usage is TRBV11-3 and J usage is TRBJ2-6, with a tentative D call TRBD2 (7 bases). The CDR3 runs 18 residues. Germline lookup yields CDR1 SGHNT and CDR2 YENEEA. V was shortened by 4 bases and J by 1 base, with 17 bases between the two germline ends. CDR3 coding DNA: TGTGCCAGCAGCTCCGGTGGGGGGGCCGGGTCTGGGGCCAACGTCCTGACTTTC. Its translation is CASSSGGGAGSGANVLTF.